Presented here are 19 T cell receptor beta chains from one specimen sequenced in a study of blood T cell repertoires in COVID-19. The repertoire was sequenced with immunoSEQ multiplex PCR; TCRdb's copy has only in-frame clones and lacks some. The sample holds some 190,000 clones, approximately 80% seen once. The sample was PBMCs or T cells enriched from blood (not recorded which). The source of these receptors is a man aged 60-69 years who had been exposed to COVID-19.

The chain employs TRBV5-1 and TRBJ2-3; 10 nucleotides line up with TRBD1. Germline loops: CDR1 SGHRS, CDR2 YFSETQ. The CDR3 consists of 15 residues. V lost 4 bases, J lost 3 bases, and 5 bases stayed unmatched. CDR3 in amino acids: CASSPGQGRTDTQYF. The CDR3 DNA reads as TGCGCCAGCAGCCCGGGACAGGGGAGGACAGATACGCAGTATTTT.

CDR3 coding DNA: TGCGCCAGCAGCCGGCTAGCGGAGGGCAATGAGCAGTTCTTC. Protein product: CASSRLAEGNEQFF. The chain couples TRBV4-1 to TRBJ2-1, with 7 bases matching TRBD2. Trimming at V came to 4 bases and at J to 6 bases, leaving 6 bases not matched to a gene. The CDR3 consists of 14 residues. Germline V gene lookup returns CDR1 MGHRA and CDR2 YSYEKL.

The V call is TRBV12-5, the J call TRBJ1-2, with D tentatively TRBD1 (6 bases). V was trimmed by 1 base and J by 4 bases, leaving 13 bases between them. From germline, CDR1 is LGHNT and CDR2 FRNRAP. The CDR3 length is 15 residues. The CDR3 here is CASGLASRDIYGYTF. The CDR3 DNA is TGTGCTAGTGGTTTGGCGAGCCGGGACATCTATGGCTACACCTTC. The whole variable domain, filled in from reference TRBV12-5 and TRBJ1-2, reads DARVTQTPRHKVTEMGQEVTMRCQPILGHNTVFWYRQTMMQGLELLAYFRNRAPLDDSGMPKDRFSAEMPDATLATLKIQPSEPRDSAVYFCASGLASRDIYGYTFGSGTRLTVV.

V gene TRBV24-1 combines with J gene TRBJ2-7; D is uncertain. CDR3 length: 11 residues. The germline V gene has CDR1 KGHDR and CDR2 SFDVKD. With 5 bases removed from V and 3 bases from J, the gap between germline ends came to 4 bases. CDR3: CATSVVYEQYF. In nucleotides, the CDR3 is TGTGCCACCAGTGTAGTCTACGAGCAGTACTTC.

This chain links TRBV9 with TRBJ1-2, with 9 bases lining up with TRBD1. The V gene's germline CDR1 is SGDLS and CDR2 YYNGEE. The V segment lost 3 bases and the J segment 6 bases; nucleotides outside the gene matches: 9. CDR3 length: 15 amino acids. The CDR3 is CASSAGDRVVNGYTF. In DNA, the CDR3 is TGTGCCAGCAGCGCCGGGGACAGGGTGGTAAATGGCTACACCTTC.

This clone was picked up one time. The chain combines TRBV19 with TRBJ2-2; unclear D gene. Germline V gene lookup returns CDR1 LNHDA and CDR2 SQIVND (reference sequence). CDR3 size: 15 residues. Trimming removed 1 base at V and 0 bases at J, with 6 bases between. The CDR3 is CASSIGAANTGELFF. The CDR3 DNA is TGTGCCAGTAGTATAGGGGCAGCGAACACCGGGGAGCTGTTTTTT. The whole variable domain, remainder taken from reference TRBV19 and TRBJ2-2, is DGGITQSPKYLFRKEGQNVTLSCEQNLNHDAMYWYRQDPGQGLRLIYYSQIVNDFQKGDIAEGYSVSREKKESFPLTVTSAQKNPTAFYLCASSIGAANTGELFFGEGSRLTVL.

The gene calls are TRBV6-5 and TRBJ1-1, with a weak D call TRBD1 (6 bases). This CDR3 has 14 residues. Germline V CDR1 and CDR2: MNHEY, SVGAGI. V was pared by 6 bases and J by 0 bases, with 11 bases between. The CDR3 here is CASRGHPMNTEAFF. The DNA of the CDR3 is TGTGCCAGCAGGGGACACCCGATGAACACTGAAGCTTTCTTT.

The gene calls are TRBV28 and TRBJ1-5, with D maybe TRBD1 (6 bases). Germline CDR1 MDHEN, CDR2 SYDVKM. The CDR3 is 15 residues long. V dropped 6 bases and J dropped 2 bases, with 14 bases sitting between them. For the CDR3, the DNA is TGTGCCAGCAGAGATACAGGGCCGGGCAATCAGCCCCAGCATTTT. This translates into CASRDTGPGNQPQHF.

The CDR3 spells CASSPSGVAYEQYF. The CDR3 DNA reads TGTGCCAGCTCACCATCGGGGGTTGCCTACGAGCAGTACTTC. The chain is built from TRBV18 and TRBJ2-7, with a tentative D call TRBD2 (6 bases). V was trimmed by 2 bases and J by 2 bases, leaving 10 bases between them. CDR3 length equals 14 residues. From germline, CDR1 is KGHSH and CDR2 LQKENI.

This clone was picked up one time. The rearrangement links TRBV30 to TRBJ1-5; D gene unclear. Trimming cost V 2 bases and J 0 bases, with 8 bases left between them. Germline V gene lookup returns CDR1 GTSNPN and CDR2 SVGIG (reference sequence). This CDR3 is built from 14 residues. CDR3 DNA: TGTGCCTGGAGTCCCCGGGTTAGCAATCAGCCCCAGCATTTT. Translation gives CAWSPRVSNQPQHF.

This clone was recorded a few times. V is TRBV7-2 and J is TRBJ1-1, with 7 bases identical to TRBD1. Unmatched junction bases numbered 6, after V lost 5 bases and J lost 0 bases. Per the germline V gene, CDR1 is SGHTA and CDR2 is FQGNSA. The CDR3 loop spans 15 amino acids. The CDR3 is CASSPRTGMNTEAFF. CDR3 sequence (DNA): TGTGCCAGCAGCCCAAGGACAGGCATGAACACTGAAGCTTTCTTT.

The rearrangement links TRBV7-2 to TRBJ1-5, with a possible D match to TRBD1 (6 bases). The germline V and J ends were trimmed by 5 bases and 1 base, with 9 bases remaining between them. CDR1 SGHTA and CDR2 FQGNSA come from the germline V gene. The CDR3 totals 14 residues. The CDR3 bases are TGTGCCAGCAGCCCTCAGGGGAGCAATCAGCCCCAGCATTTT. Its protein product is CASSPQGSNQPQHF.

This sequence joins TRBV30 and TRBJ2-2; 12 nucleotides align to TRBD2. J lost 7 bases, V lost 2 bases, and 5 bases had no gene match. The CDR3 sequence is 15 residues long. The germline V gene encodes CDR1 GTSNPN and CDR2 SVGIG (reference sequence). The CDR3 reads CAWSSSGRGYGELFF. The CDR3 region has the DNA TGTGCCTGGAGTTCTAGCGGGAGGGGGTACGGGGAGCTGTTTTTT.

The chain uses TRBV27 and TRBJ2-1, with TRBD2 matching 11 bases. Germline CDR1 MNHEY, CDR2 SMNVEV (reference sequence). J gave up 3 bases and V 6 bases, and 7 bases lay outside the gene matches. CDR3 length: 16 amino acids. CDR3 DNA sequence: TGTGCCAGCAGCGGACCGGGACTAGCGGACTACAATGAGCAGTTCTTC. Encoded protein: CASSGPGLADYNEQFF.

The chain employs TRBV3-1 (or the pseudogene TRBV3-2) and TRBJ2-3; 8 nucleotides match TRBD2. The length of the CDR3 is 16 residues. Germline V lookup: CDR1 LGHDT, CDR2 YNNKEL (reference sequence). Trimming at V came to 4 bases and at J to 1 base, leaving 7 bases not matched to a gene. The CDR3 loop is CASSPTGTRRTDTQYF. The DNA for the CDR3 is TGTGCCAGCAGCCCTACCGGGACTAGACGCACAGATACGCAGTATTTT.

J is TRBJ2-7 and V is TRBV6-2 or TRBV6-3; tentative D call: TRBD2 (6 bases). From germline, CDR1 is MNHEY and CDR2 SVGEGT. With 3 bases removed from V and 5 bases from J, the gap between germline ends came to 26 bases. CDR3 length equals 18 residues. CDR3 DNA sequence: TGTGCCAGCAGTTATATTAGGGGTGCGGGGACCTCCGCTGACGAGCAGTACTTC. Amino acid sequence: CASSYIRGAGTSADEQYF.

This chain joins TRBV11-2 and TRBJ1-4; 8 bases match TRBD1. Losses at the gene ends were 5 bases for V and 4 bases for J; bases not matched to a gene: 6. Germline assignment: CDR1 SGHAT and CDR2 FQNNGV. The CDR3 runs to 15 residues. CDR3 nucleotide sequence: TGTGCCAGCAGCCCAACAGGGGGGATTAATGAAAAACTGTTTTTT. This encodes CASSPTGGINEKLFF.

The rearrangement uses TRBV6-5 and TRBJ1-1; TRBD1 aligns across 9 bases. V trimming: 4 bases; J trimming: 5 bases; junction bases outside the gene matches: 8. The CDR3 is made up of 15 amino acids. Germline values: CDR1 MNHEY, CDR2 SVGAGI. This chain's CDR3 is CASSSHRGLGTEAFF. DNA of the CDR3: TGTGCCAGCAGTTCCCACAGGGGGCTCGGGACTGAAGCTTTCTTT.

The chain is built from TRBV20-1 and TRBJ1-1; no reliable D call. The length of the CDR3 is 11 residues. The V gene's germline CDR1 is DFQATT and CDR2 SNEGSKA (reference sequence). The V gene lost 5 bases and the J gene lost 2 bases, with 6 bases spanning the gap. The CDR3 sequence: CSAVHNTEAFF. CDR3 bases: TGCAGTGCTGTACATAACACTGAAGCTTTCTTT.